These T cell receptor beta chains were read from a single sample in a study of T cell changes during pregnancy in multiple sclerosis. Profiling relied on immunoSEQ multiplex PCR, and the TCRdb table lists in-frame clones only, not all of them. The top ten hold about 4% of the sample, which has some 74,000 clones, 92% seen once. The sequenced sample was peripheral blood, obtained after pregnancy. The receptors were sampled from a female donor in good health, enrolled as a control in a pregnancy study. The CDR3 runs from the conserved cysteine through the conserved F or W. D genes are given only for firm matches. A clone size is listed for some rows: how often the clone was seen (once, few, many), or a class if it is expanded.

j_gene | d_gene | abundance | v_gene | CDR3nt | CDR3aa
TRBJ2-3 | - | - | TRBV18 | TGTGCCAGCTCACCAATGTTAGTCACAGATACGCAGTATTTT | CASSPMLVTDTQYF
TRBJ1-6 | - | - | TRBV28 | TGTGCCAGCCTTAGGGGCATTGGTGATTCACCCCTCCACTTT | CASLRGIGDSPLHF
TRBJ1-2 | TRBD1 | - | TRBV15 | TGTGCCACCAGCCCGACCGGGACAGGGGCTTATGGCTACACCTTC | CATSPTGTGAYGYTF
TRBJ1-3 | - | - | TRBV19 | TGTGCCAGTAGTGCAGGGCGCGCTGGAAACACCATATATTTT | CASSAGRAGNTIYF
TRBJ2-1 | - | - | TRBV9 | TGTGCCAGCAGCGACCCAATCAGGGTGTCCTACAATGAGCAGTTCTTC | CASSDPIRVSYNEQFF
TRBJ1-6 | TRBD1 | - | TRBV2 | TGTGCCAGCAGCGTCGGACAGGGGAGTTCACCCCTCCACTTT | CASSVGQGSSPLHF
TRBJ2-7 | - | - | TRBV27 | TGTGCCAGCAGTTCGCAGCAGGGTCTGTGGGACGAGCAGTACTTC | CASSSQQGLWDEQYF
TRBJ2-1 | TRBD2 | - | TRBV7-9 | TGTGCCAGCAGCTTAGGAAGGGGAGGGTACAATGAGCAGTTCTTC | CASSLGRGGYNEQFF
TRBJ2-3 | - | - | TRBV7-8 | TGTGCCAGCAGCTCCTCGAGGGATACGCAGTATTTT | CASSSSRDTQYF
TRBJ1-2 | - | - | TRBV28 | TGTGCCAGCAGTTTGGGGGGTTATCATGGCTACACCTTC | CASSLGGYHGYTF
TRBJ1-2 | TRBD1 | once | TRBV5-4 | TGTGCCAGCAGCTTAGGACAGGGGGCGTATGGCTACACCTTC | CASSLGQGAYGYTF
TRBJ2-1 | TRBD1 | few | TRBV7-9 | TGTGCCAGCAGCCCCTGGGGACAGTCGTACAATGAGCAGTTCTTC | CASSPWGQSYNEQFF
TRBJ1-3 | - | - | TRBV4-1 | TGCGCCAGCAGCTCCTCTGTTCGGGGAGCTTCCTCTGGAAACACCATATATTTT | CASSSSVRGASSGNTIYF
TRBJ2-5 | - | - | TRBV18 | TGTGCCAGCTCACCACTCGACAACCAAGAGACCCAGTACTTC | CASSPLDNQETQYF
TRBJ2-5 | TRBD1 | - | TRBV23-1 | TGCGCCAGCAGTCAACCGACAGGGGGGCAAGAGACCCAGTACTTC | CASSQPTGGQETQYF
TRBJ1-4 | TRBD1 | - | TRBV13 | TGTGCCAGCAGCCCTAAGACAGGGGAAGGGGAAAAACTGTTTTTT | CASSPKTGEGEKLFF
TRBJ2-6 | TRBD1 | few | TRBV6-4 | TGTGCCAGCAGTGACTCGACAGGGGGTGGGGCCAACGTCCTGACTTTC | CASSDSTGGGANVLTF
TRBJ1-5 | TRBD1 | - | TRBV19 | TGTGCCAGTCAGACAGGGGAATATAGCAATCAGCCCCAGCATTTT | CASQTGEYSNQPQHF
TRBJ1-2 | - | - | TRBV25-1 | TGTGCCAGCAGTGCTGGGGGCGCCTATGGCTACACCTTC | CASSAGGAYGYTF
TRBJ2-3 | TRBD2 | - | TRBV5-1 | TGCGCCAGCAGCTTGATCCTAGCGGGGGGGCGACCCACAGATACGCAGTATTTT | CASSLILAGGRPTDTQYF
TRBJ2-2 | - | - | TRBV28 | TGTGCCAGCAGTTACCCTTCGACGGGCACCGGGGAGCTGTTTTTT | CASSYPSTGTGELFF
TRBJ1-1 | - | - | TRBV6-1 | TGTGCCAGCAGTGAAGCCAATATAGGGGGCACTGAAGCTTTCTTT | CASSEANIGGTEAFF
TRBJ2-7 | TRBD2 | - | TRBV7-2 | TGTGCCAGCAGCAGGGGAGGGATCCCTTCCTACGAGCAGTACTTC | CASSRGGIPSYEQYF
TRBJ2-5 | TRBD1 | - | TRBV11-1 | TGTGCCAGCAGCCACCCGGGACAGCAAGAGACCCAGTACTTC | CASSHPGQQETQYF
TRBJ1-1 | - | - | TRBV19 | TGTGCCAGTACCCTGACAGCAAACACTGAAGCTTTCTTT | CASTLTANTEAFF
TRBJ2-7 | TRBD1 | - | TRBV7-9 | TGTGCCAGCAGCTCCTCTCGGACAGGCGAAGTTTTATACGAGCAGTACTTC | CASSSSRTGEVLYEQYF
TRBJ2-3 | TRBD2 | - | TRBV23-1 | TGCGCCAGCAGTCAATCTAAGCGGGGGGGATATACGCAGTATTTT | CASSQSKRGGYTQYF
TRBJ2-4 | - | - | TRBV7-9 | TGTGCCAGCAGCCGAAGACTACTAGTGAACTTAGCCAAAAACATTCAGTACTTC | CASSRRLLVNLAKNIQYF
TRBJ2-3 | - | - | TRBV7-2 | TGTGCCAGCAGCTTCACCTCCTTAGCGGATACGCAGTATTTT | CASSFTSLADTQYF